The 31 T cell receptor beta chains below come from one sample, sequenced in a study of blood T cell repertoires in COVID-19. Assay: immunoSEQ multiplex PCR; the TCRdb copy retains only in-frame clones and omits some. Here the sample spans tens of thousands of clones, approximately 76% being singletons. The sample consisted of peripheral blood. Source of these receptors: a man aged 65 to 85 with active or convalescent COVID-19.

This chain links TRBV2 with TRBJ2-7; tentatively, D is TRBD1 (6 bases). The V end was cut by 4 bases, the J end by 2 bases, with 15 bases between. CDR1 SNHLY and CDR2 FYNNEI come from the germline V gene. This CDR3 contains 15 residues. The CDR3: CASSGDWGQTYEQYF. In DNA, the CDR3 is TGTGCCAGCAGTGGTGATTGGGGGCAGACCTACGAGCAGTACTTC.

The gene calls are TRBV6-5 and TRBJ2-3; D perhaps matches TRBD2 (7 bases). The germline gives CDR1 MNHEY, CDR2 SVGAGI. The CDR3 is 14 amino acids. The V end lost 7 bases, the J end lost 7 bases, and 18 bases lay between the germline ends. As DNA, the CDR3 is TGTGCCAGCACGGCGGGGGCCCGTTCGAATACGCAGTATTTT. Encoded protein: CASTAGARSNTQYF.

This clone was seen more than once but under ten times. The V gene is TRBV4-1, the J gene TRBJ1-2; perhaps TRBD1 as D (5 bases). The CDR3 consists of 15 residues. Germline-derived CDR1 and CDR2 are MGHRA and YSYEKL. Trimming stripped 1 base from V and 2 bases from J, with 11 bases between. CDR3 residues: CASSQGGRENYGYTF. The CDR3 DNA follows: TGCGCCAGCAGCCAAGGGGGCAGGGAAAACTATGGCTACACCTTC.

The CDR3 nucleotides are TGTGCCAGCAGCCATATCAGGACAGGGGACAATGAGCAGTTCTTC. Translation: CASSHIRTGDNEQFF. This sequence joins TRBV14 and TRBJ2-1; 9 bases are shared with TRBD1. CDR3 length equals 15 residues. CDR1 and CDR2 from the germline V gene are SGHDN and FVKESK. With 3 bases clipped from V and 5 bases from J, the junction kept 5 bases outside the gene matches.

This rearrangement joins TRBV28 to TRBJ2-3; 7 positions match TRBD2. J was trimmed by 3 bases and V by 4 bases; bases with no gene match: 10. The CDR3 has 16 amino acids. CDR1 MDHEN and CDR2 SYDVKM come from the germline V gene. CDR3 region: CASSYGLGDATDTQYF. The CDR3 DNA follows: TGTGCCAGCAGTTACGGACTAGGAGACGCGACAGATACGCAGTATTTT.

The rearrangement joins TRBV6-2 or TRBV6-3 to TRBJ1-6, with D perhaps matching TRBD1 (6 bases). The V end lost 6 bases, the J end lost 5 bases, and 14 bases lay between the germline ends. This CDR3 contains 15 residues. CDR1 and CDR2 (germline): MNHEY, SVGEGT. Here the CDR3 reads CASSQQGTDNSPLHF. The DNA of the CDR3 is TGTGCCAGCAGCCAACAGGGAACCGATAATTCACCCCTCCACTTT.

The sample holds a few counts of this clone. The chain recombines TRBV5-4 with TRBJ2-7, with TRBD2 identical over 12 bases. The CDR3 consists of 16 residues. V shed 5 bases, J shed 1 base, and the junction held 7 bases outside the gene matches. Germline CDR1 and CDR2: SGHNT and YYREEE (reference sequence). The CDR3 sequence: CASRSRTSGDSYEQYF. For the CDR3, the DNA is TGTGCCAGCAGGTCTAGGACTAGCGGGGATTCCTACGAGCAGTACTTC.

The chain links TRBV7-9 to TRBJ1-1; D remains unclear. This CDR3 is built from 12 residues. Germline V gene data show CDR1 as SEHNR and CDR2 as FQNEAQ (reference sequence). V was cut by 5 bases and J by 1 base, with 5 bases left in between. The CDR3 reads CASSRQNTEAFF. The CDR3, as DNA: TGTGCCAGCAGCCGACAGAACACTGAAGCTTTCTTT.

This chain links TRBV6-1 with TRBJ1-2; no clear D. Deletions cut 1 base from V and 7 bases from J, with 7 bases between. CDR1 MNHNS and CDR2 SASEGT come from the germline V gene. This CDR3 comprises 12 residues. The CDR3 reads CASSEVVSGYTF. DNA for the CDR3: TGTGCCAGCAGTGAAGTTGTCTCTGGCTACACCTTC.

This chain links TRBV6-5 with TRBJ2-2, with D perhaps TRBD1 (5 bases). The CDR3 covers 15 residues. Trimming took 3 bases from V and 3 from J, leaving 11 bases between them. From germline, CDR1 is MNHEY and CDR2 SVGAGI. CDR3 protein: CASSYQGPYTGELFF. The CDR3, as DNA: TGTGCCAGCAGTTATCAGGGTCCGTACACCGGGGAGCTGTTTTTT.

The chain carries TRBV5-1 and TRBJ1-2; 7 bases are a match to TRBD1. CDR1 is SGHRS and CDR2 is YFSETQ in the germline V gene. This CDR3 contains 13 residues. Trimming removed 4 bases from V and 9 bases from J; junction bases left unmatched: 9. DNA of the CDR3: TGCGCCAGCAGCGGAGGGGGCGCATATAGCTACACCTTC. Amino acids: CASSGGGAYSYTF.

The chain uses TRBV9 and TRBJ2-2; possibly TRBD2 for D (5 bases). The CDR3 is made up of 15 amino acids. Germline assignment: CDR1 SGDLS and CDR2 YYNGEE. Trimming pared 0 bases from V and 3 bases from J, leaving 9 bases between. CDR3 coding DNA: TGTGCCAGCAGCGTAGGGTGGCGGGACACCGGGGAGCTGTTTTTT. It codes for CASSVGWRDTGELFF.

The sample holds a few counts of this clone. This CDR3 reads CASSLVENRGVADTQYF. CDR3 in DNA: TGTGCCAGCAGCTTAGTAGAAAACAGGGGAGTCGCAGATACGCAGTATTTT. V gene TRBV11-2 combines with J gene TRBJ2-3, with 7 bases that match TRBD1. V gave up 1 base and J gave up 4 bases; unmatched junction bases: 11. Germline lookup yields CDR1 SGHAT and CDR2 FQNNGV. This CDR3 comprises 17 residues. Using reference TRBV11-2 and TRBJ2-3 for the parts outside the CDR3, the full variable domain is EAGVAQSPRYKIIEKRQSVAFWCNPISGHATLYWYQQILGQGPKLLIQFQNNGVVDDSQLPKDRFSAERLKGVDSTLKIQPAKLEDSAVYLCASSLVENRGVADTQYFGPGTRLTVL.

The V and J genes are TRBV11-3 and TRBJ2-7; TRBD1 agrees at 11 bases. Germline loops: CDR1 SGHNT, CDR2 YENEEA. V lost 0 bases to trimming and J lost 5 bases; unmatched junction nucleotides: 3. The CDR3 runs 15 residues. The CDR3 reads CASSLEGTGGNEQYF. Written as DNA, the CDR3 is TGTGCCAGCAGCTTAGAAGGGACAGGGGGAAACGAGCAGTACTTC.

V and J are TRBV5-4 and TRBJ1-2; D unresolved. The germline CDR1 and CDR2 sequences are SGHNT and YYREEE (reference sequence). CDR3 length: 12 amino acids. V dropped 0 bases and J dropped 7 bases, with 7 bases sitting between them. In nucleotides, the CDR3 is TGTGCCAGCAGCTTGGTATCCAGTGGCTACACCTTC. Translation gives CASSLVSSGYTF.

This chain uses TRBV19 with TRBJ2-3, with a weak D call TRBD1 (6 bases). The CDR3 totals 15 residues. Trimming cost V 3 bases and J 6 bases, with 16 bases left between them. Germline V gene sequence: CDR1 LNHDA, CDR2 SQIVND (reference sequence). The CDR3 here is CASSIRGDPADTQYF. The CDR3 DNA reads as TGTGCCAGTAGTATCAGGGGCGACCCCGCCGATACGCAGTATTTT.

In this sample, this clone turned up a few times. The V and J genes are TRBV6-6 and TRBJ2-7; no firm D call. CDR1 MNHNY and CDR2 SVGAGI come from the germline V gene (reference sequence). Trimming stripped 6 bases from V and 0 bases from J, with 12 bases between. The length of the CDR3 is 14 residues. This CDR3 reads CASRPRQSSYEQYF. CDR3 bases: TGTGCCAGCAGACCCCGACAAAGCTCCTACGAGCAGTACTTC.

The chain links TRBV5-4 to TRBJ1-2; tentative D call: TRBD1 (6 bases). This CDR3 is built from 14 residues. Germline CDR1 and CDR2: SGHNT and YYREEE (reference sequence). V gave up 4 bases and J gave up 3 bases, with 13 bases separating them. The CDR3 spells CASSPQGTDYGYTF. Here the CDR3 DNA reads TGTGCCAGCAGCCCCCAGGGGACGGACTATGGCTACACCTTC.

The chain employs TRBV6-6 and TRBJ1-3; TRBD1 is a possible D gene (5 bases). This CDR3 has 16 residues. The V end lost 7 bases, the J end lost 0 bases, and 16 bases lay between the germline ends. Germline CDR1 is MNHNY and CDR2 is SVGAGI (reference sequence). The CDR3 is CASKGRGFPSGNTIYF. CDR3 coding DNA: TGTGCCAGCAAGGGGAGGGGATTCCCCTCTGGAAACACCATATATTTT.

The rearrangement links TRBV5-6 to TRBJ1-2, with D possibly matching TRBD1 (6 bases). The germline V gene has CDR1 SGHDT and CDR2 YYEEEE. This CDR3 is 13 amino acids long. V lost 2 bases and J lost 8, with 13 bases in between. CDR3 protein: CASSFRGVRGYTF. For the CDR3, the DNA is TGTGCCAGCAGCTTCAGGGGAGTGAGGGGCTACACCTTC.

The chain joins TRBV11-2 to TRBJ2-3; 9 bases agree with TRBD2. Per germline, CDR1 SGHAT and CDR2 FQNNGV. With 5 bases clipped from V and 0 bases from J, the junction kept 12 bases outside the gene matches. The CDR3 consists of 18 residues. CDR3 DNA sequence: TGTGCCAGCAGCCGCGAAGCTAGCGGGGCTTATAGCACAGATACGCAGTATTTT. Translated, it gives CASSREASGAYSTDTQYF.

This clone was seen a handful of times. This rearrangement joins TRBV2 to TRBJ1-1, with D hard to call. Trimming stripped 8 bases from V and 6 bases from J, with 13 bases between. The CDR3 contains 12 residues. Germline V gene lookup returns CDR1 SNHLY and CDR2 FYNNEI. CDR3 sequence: CASLGGRPEAFF. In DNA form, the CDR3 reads TGTGCCAGCCTGGGCGGGAGGCCTGAAGCTTTCTTT.

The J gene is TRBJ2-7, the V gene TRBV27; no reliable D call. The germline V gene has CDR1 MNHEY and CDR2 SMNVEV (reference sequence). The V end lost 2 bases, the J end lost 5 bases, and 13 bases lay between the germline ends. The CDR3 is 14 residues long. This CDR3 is CASSLSGPAHEQYF. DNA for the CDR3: TGTGCCAGCAGTTTAAGTGGGCCGGCCCACGAGCAGTACTTC.

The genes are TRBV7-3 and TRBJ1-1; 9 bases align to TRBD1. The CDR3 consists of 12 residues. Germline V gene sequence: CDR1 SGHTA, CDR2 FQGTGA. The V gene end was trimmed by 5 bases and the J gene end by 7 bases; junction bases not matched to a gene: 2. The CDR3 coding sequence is TGTGCCAGCAGCACGGGACAGGGTGAAGCTTTCTTT. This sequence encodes CASSTGQGEAFF.

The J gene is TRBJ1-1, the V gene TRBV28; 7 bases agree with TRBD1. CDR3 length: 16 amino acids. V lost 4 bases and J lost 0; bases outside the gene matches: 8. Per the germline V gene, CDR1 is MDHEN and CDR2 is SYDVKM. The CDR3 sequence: CASSSPMGQLNTEAFF. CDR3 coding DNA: TGTGCCAGCAGTTCGCCCATGGGACAGCTGAACACTGAAGCTTTCTTT. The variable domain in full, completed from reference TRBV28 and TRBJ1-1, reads DVKVTQSSRYLVKRTGEKVFLECVQDMDHENMFWYRQDPGLGLRLIYFSYDVKMKEKGDIPEGYSVSREKKERFSLILESASTNQTSMYLCASSSPMGQLNTEAFFGQGTRLTVV.

The DNA of the CDR3 is TGTGCCAGCAGCTTGTTCGACAGAAGATCCTCTGGAAACACCATATATTTT. It encodes CASSLFDRRSSGNTIYF. The chain joins TRBV5-6 to TRBJ1-3, with TRBD1 as a possible D gene (5 bases). V was cut by 1 base and J by 0 bases, with 14 bases left in between. CDR3 size: 17 residues. The germline gives CDR1 SGHDT, CDR2 YYEEEE.

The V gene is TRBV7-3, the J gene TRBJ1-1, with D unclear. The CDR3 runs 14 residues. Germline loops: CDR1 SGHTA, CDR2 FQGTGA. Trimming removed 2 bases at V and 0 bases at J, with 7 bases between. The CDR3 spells CASSLYAVNTEAFF. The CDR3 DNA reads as TGTGCCAGCAGCTTATATGCGGTGAACACTGAAGCTTTCTTT.

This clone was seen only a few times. Here the CDR3 DNA reads TGTGCCAGCAGTGTAAGGCAGGGGACCCCTTATAATTCACCCCTCCACTTT. It is translated as CASSVRQGTPYNSPLHF. The chain links TRBV2 to TRBJ1-6, with D tentatively TRBD1 (6 bases). Germline loops: CDR1 SNHLY, CDR2 FYNNEI. There are 17 residues in the CDR3. Deletions cut 4 bases from V and 4 bases from J, with 17 bases between.

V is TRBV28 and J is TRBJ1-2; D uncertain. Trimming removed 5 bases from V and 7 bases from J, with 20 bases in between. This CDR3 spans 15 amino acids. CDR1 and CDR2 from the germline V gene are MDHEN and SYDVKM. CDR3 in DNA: TGTGCCAGCAGTGTGCTTACCAGAGGAGCGGGTGGCTACACCTTC. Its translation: CASSVLTRGAGGYTF.

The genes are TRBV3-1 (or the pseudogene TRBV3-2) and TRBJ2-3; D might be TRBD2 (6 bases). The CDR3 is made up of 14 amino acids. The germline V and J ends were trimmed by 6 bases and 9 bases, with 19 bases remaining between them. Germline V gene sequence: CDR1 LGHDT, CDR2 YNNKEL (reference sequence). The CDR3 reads CASSPSQTSGTQYF. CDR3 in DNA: TGTGCCAGCAGTCCGAGCCAAACGAGCGGGACGCAGTATTTT.

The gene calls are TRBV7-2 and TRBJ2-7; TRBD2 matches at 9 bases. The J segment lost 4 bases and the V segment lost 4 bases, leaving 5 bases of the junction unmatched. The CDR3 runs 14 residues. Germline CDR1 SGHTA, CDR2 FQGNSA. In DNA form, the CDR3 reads TGTGCCAGCAGCTCCGGGACTAGCTGGTACGAGCAGTACTTC. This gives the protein CASSSGTSWYEQYF.